This TCR beta chain was sequenced for a study of shared clonotypes between healthy human individuals. V dropped 7 bases and J dropped 2; count of bases not matched to a gene: 7. This CDR3 has 14 amino acids. Germline values: CDR1 MNHNS, CDR2 SASEGT. Method: immunoSEQ multiplex PCR; TCRdb's copy keeps in-frame clones and lacks some. The repertoire holds about 1.1 million clones, with around 78% as singletons. The chain couples TRBV6-1 to TRBJ2-5, with 7 bases matching TRBD1. The sample comprised memory CD4+ T cells from PBMCs. Subset specified: CD45RA-negative fraction. This receptor was taken from a man in his late teens or twenties in good health. Some clones in this sample may be carry-over from other donors' samples. CDR3 sequence: CASTARGRQETQYF. Here the CDR3 DNA reads TGTGCCAGCACGGCAAGGGGGCGGCAAGAGACCCAGTACTTC.